Following are 18 T cell receptor delta chains from one sample sequenced in a study of Vδ1+ human thymocytes. General study findings and limits: Thymic TRG and TRD repertoires appeared highly polyclonal.

Their antigens are not known. Sequences come from RNA converted to cDNA by reverse transcription. Multiplex PCR used pooled V-gene forward primers and a constant-region reverse primer to amplify CDR3s. TCRdb called clones anew from the multiplex PCR reads with CATT. The sample lists about 75,000 delta-chain clones, about 35% occurring once. Input material: Vdelta1+ gamma-delta thymocytes from the thymus. Subset reported: FACS-sorted CD3+ TCRalphabeta- TCRVdelta1+ TCRVdelta2- thymocytes. These receptors all come from a boy younger than two who had congenital heart surgery.

The V and J genes are TRDV1 and TRDJ1; 9 bases align to TRDD3. J gave up 0 bases and V 2 bases, and 25 bases lay outside the gene matches. The germline gives CDR1 TSWWSYY, CDR2 QGS. The length of the CDR3 is 23 residues. CDR3 in DNA: TGTGCTCTTGGGGAATTAACATTCCTACCGGGGGGGATACCCTCATCGTACACCGATAAACTCATCTTT. This codes for CALGELTFLPGGIPSSYTDKLIF.

The V gene is TRDV1, the J gene TRDJ1, with TRDD3 matching over 10 bases. Trimming at V came to 2 bases and at J to 3 bases, leaving 15 bases not matched to a gene. There are 19 residues in the CDR3. Germline V gene sequence: CDR1 TSWWSYY, CDR2 QGS. Here the CDR3 DNA reads TGTGCTCTTGGGGAATCTCTCCCACTGGGGGATCGTCTCTCCGATAAACTCATCTTT. It codes for CALGESLPLGDRLSDKLIF.

This sequence joins TRDV1 and TRDJ1; 10 bases fit TRDD3. The CDR3 runs to 19 residues. The V gene end was trimmed by 0 bases and the J gene end by 0 bases; junction bases not matched to a gene: 10. Germline values: CDR1 TSWWSYY, CDR2 QGS. The DNA for the CDR3 is TGTGCTCTTGGGGAACTCGCACTACTGGGGGATCCCTACACCGATAAACTCATCTTT. It encodes CALGELALLGDPYTDKLIF.

The J gene is TRDJ1, the V gene TRDV1; 11 positions match TRDD3. CDR3 length equals 25 residues. Germline CDR1 and CDR2: TSWWSYY and QGS. After removal of 2 bases from V and 0 bases from J, the junction contained 29 bases not matched to a gene. The CDR3 DNA sequence: TGTGCTCTTGGGGAATGGGGCCTTCCTACGCTTGCGATGGGGGATACGCCCACTTACACCGATAAACTCATCTTT. It specifies CALGEWGLPTLAMGDTPTYTDKLIF.

This clone showed up just a few times. The chain employs TRDV1 and TRDJ1; 8 nucleotides agree with TRDD3. Germline CDR1 reads TSWWSYY; CDR2 reads QGS. V was clipped by 0 bases and J by 2 bases; unmatched bases: 17. This CDR3 is built from 20 residues. The chain's CDR3 is CALGELLAPTAGGLTDKLIF. The DNA of the CDR3 is TGTGCTCTTGGGGAACTCCTCGCTCCTACGGCTGGGGGACTTACCGATAAACTCATCTTT.

This clone was counted once. The chain is built from TRDV1 and TRDJ1; D gene ambiguous. V lost 9 bases, J lost 0 bases, and 26 bases lay in between. CDR1 is TSWWSYY and CDR2 is QGS in the germline V gene. CDR3 length equals 18 residues. In DNA, the CDR3 is TGTGCTCTGTCCATATTACAAGGTGGATCTCGGTACACCGATAAACTCATCTTT. It encodes CALSILQGGSRYTDKLIF.

The chain couples TRDV1 to TRDJ1; D is perhaps TRDD3 (6 bases). This CDR3 contains 22 residues. V lost 6 bases, J lost 1 base, and 36 bases lay in between. CDR1 is TSWWSYY and CDR2 is QGS in the germline V gene. The CDR3 DNA reads as TGTGCTCTTGGTTGGGGTGGTTACCCACGTAGAGGGGGGACCGACGTCACCGATAAACTCATCTTT. Protein: CALGWGGYPRRGGTDVTDKLIF.

As for this clone: This CDR3 is also generated by other DNA sequences in the sample. This chain uses TRDV1 with TRDJ1, with no clear D. Per germline, CDR1 TSWWSYY and CDR2 QGS. The CDR3 is made up of 20 amino acids. Between the trimmed V and J ends, which lost 0 bases and 4 bases, there was a span of 27 bases. The CDR3 region is CALGELEVSLPIPRHDKLIF. The DNA of the CDR3 is TGTGCTCTTGGGGAACTCGAGGTCTCCCTCCCCATCCCAAGGCACGATAAACTCATCTTT.

The rearrangement uses TRDV1 and TRDJ1, with a tentative D call TRDD3 (6 bases). Germline lookup yields CDR1 TSWWSYY and CDR2 QGS. With 4 bases removed from V and 3 bases from J, the gap between germline ends came to 6 bases. The CDR3 is made up of 12 amino acids. CDR3 residues: CALGGIPDKLIF. In DNA, the CDR3 is TGTGCTCTTGGGGGGATACCCGATAAACTCATCTTT.

This clone appeared a few times. This chain connects TRDV1 to TRDJ1; 11 bases agree with TRDD3. The length of the CDR3 is 21 residues. The germline V gene has CDR1 TSWWSYY and CDR2 QGS. V shed 0 bases, J shed 3 bases, and the junction held 18 bases outside the gene matches. CDR3 in amino acids: CALGELALLGDISRIADKLIF. The CDR3 nucleotides are TGTGCTCTTGGGGAACTAGCCTTACTGGGGGATATTAGTCGTATAGCCGATAAACTCATCTTT.

This clone was detected ten times or more. The chain is built from TRDV2 and TRDJ1; 12 nucleotides agree with TRDD3. Unmatched junction bases numbered 9, after V lost 1 base and J lost 4 bases. The CDR3 is 17 residues long. In germline, CDR1 is GEAIGNYY, CDR2 EKD. This chain's CDR3 is CACDTRRLGDTDDKLIF. CDR3 nucleotides: TGTGCCTGTGACACTCGACGTCTGGGGGATACGGACGATAAACTCATCTTT.

The chain links TRDV1 to TRDJ1, with 8 bases fitting TRDD3. V lost 5 bases to trimming and J lost 0 bases; unmatched junction nucleotides: 8. The germline V gene encodes CDR1 TSWWSYY and CDR2 QGS. This CDR3 contains 16 residues. The CDR3 sequence: CALGKSTGGYTDKLIF. CDR3 DNA sequence: TGTGCTCTTGGGAAAAGTACTGGGGGGTACACCGATAAACTCATCTTT.

This clone was seen only a few times. J is TRDJ1 and V is TRDV1, with 12 bases that match TRDD3. After removal of 0 bases from V and 0 bases from J, the junction contained 17 bases not matched to a gene. Per the germline V gene, CDR1 is TSWWSYY and CDR2 is QGS. The CDR3 sequence is 22 residues long. The CDR3 DNA reads as TGTGCTCTTGGGGAACTCCCACGGAGCGGTACTGGGGGATACTACTACACCGATAAACTCATCTTT. It translates to CALGELPRSGTGGYYYTDKLIF.

V is TRDV1 and J is TRDJ1; 10 positions agree with TRDD3. Germline-derived CDR1 and CDR2 are TSWWSYY and QGS. V dropped 2 bases and J dropped 0; count of bases not matched to a gene: 27. This CDR3 comprises 24 residues. CDR3 sequence: CALGETPPTADDSTGGCYTDKLIF. The DNA for the CDR3 is TGTGCTCTTGGGGAAACCCCTCCTACAGCGGATGATAGTACTGGGGGATGCTACACCGATAAACTCATCTTT.

This clone was detected only a few times. The rearrangement links TRDV1 to TRDJ1; 9 nucleotides match TRDD3. Germline CDR1 reads TSWWSYY; CDR2 reads QGS. The CDR3 covers 17 residues. V gave up 3 bases and J gave up 1 base; unmatched junction bases: 9. The CDR3 protein is CALGDQRWGITTDKLIF. The DNA of the CDR3 is TGTGCTCTTGGGGACCAAAGATGGGGGATAACCACCGATAAACTCATCTTT.

The V and J genes are TRDV1 and TRDJ1; 10 bases are a match to TRDD3. Germline V lookup: CDR1 TSWWSYY, CDR2 QGS. Germline trimming cut 0 bases from V and 4 bases from J; bases unmatched to any gene: 41. The CDR3 is 28 amino acids. CDR3 sequence: CALGELPQRGVHPLGDSLRAPRGDKLIF. The CDR3 nucleotides read TGTGCTCTTGGGGAACTACCCCAACGTGGGGTACACCCACTGGGGGATTCCCTCCGGGCACCGCGGGGCGATAAACTCATCTTT.

As to this clone: In the same sample, other DNA sequences code for this CDR3. V and J are TRDV1 and TRDJ1; weak D call: TRDD3 (5 bases). V was cut by 4 bases and J by 0 bases, with 12 bases left in between. The germline gives CDR1 TSWWSYY, CDR2 QGS. The length of the CDR3 is 15 residues. This chain's CDR3 is CALGGPRGHTDKLIF. CDR3 DNA: TGTGCTCTTGGGGGGCCACGGGGACACACCGATAAACTCATCTTT.

This clone was counted ten times or more. This same CDR3 is encoded by further DNA sequences in the sample. The V gene is TRDV2, the J gene TRDJ1, with TRDD3 identical over 10 bases. CDR1 is GEAIGNYY and CDR2 is EKD in the germline V gene. With 5 bases clipped from V and 0 bases from J, the junction kept 8 bases outside the gene matches. The CDR3 sequence is 16 residues long. CDR3 protein: CACVYWGIWYTDKLIF. CDR3 in DNA: TGTGCCTGTGTGTACTGGGGGATCTGGTACACCGATAAACTCATCTTT.